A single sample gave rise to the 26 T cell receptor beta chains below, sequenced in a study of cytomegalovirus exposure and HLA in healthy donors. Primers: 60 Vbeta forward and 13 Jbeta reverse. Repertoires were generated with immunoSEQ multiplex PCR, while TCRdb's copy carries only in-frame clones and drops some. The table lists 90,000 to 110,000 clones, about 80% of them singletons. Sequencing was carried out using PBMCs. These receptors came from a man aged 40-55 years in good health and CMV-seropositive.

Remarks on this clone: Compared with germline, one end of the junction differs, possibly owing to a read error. CDR3 bases: TGCGCCAGGAGCTTGGCCGGGGGGGGGTCCGGGGAGCTGTTTTTT. Amino acid sequence: CARSLAGGGSGELFF. The gene calls are TRBV5-1 and TRBJ2-2, with 8 bases matching TRBD2. The V gene's germline CDR1 is SGHRS and CDR2 YFSETQ. CDR3 length: 15 residues.

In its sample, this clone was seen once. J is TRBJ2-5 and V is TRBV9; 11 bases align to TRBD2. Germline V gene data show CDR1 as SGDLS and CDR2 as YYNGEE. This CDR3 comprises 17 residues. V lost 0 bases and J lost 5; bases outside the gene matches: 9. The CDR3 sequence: CASSVGSGGGPGETQYF. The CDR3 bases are TGTGCCAGCAGCGTAGGTAGCGGGGGGGGCCCGGGGGAGACCCAGTACTTC. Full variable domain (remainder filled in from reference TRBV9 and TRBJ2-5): DSGVTQTPKHLITATGQRVTLRCSPRSGDLSVYWYQQSLDQGLQFLIQYYNGEERAKGNILERFSAQQFPDLHSELNLSSLELGDSALYFCASSVGSGGGPGETQYFGPGTRLLVL.

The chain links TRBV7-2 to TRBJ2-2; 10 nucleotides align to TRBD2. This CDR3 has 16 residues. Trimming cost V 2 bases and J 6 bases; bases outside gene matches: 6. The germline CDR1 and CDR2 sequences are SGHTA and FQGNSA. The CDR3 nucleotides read TGTGCCAGCAGCTTATCCAGCGGGGGGGTGGCCGGGGAGCTGTTTTTT. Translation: CASSLSSGGVAGELFF.

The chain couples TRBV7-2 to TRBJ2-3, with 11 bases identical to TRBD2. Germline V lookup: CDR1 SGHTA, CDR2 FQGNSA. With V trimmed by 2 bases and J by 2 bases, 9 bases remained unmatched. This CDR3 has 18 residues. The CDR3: CASSLTNGLAGHTDTQYF. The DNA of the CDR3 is TGTGCCAGCAGCTTAACTAATGGACTAGCGGGCCACACAGATACGCAGTATTTT.

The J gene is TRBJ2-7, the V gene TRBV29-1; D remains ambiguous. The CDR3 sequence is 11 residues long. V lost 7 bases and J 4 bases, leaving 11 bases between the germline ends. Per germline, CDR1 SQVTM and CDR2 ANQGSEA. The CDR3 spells CSASNTYEQYF. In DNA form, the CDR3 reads TGCAGCGCCTCGAACACGTACGAGCAGTACTTC.

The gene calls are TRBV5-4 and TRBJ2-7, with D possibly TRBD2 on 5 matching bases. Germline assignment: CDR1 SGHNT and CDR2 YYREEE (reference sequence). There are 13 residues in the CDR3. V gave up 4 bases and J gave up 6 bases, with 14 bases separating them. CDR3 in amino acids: CASSPGNRAEQYF. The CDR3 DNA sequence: TGTGCCAGCAGCCCCGGGAATAGGGCCGAGCAGTACTTC.

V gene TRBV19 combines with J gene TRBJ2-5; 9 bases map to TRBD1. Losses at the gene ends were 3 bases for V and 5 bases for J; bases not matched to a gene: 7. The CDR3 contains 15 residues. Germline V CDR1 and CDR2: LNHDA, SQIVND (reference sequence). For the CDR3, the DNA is TGTGCCAGTAGTATGACCCGGGACAGGGTCGAGACCCAGTACTTC. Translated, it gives CASSMTRDRVETQYF.

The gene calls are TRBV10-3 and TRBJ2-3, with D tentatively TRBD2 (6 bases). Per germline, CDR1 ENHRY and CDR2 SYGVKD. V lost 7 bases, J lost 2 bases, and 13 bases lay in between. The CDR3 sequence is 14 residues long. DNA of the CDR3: TGTGCCATCATCGATAGCGGAGACACAGATACGCAGTATTTT. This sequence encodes CAIIDSGDTDTQYF.

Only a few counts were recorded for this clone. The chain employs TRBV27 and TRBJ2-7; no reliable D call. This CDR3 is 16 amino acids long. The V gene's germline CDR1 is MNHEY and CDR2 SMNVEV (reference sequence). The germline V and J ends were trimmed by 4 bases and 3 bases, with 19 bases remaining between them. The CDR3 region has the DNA TGTGCCAGCAGTTCCTCAAGAGGTTTCGGCTACTACGAGCAGTACTTC. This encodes CASSSSRGFGYYEQYF.

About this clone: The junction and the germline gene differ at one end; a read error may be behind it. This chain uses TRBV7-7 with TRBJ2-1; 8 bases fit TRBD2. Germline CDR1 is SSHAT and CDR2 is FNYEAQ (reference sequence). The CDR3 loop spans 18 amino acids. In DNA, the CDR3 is TGTGCTAGCAGCTTAGTCATCCCAGGAGCGGGAGCGGGTAGTGAGCAGTTCTTC. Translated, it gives CASSLVIPGAGAGSEQFF.

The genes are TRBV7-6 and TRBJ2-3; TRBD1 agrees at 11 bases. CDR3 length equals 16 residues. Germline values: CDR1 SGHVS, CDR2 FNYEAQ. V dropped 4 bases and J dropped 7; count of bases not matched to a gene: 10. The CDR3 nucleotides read TGTGCCAGCAGCTCTCGTTCAGGACAGGGGGCAAATACGCAGTATTTT. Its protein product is CASSSRSGQGANTQYF.

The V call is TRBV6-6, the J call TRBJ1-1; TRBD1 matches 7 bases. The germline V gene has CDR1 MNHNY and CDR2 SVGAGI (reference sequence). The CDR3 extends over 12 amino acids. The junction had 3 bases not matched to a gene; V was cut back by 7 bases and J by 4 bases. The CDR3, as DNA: TGTGCCAGCACCCAGGGGGGCACTGAAGCTTTCTTT. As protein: CASTQGGTEAFF.

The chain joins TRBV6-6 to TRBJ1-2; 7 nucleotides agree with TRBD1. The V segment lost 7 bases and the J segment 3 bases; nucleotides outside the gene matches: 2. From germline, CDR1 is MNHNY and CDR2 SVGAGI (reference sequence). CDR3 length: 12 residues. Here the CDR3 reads CASTTGDYGYTF. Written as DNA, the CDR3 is TGTGCCAGCACTACAGGGGACTATGGCTACACCTTC.

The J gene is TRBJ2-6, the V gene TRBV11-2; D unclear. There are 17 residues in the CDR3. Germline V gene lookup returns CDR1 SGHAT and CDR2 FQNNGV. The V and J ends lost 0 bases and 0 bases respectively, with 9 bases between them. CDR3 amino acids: CASSLEQSNSGANVLTF. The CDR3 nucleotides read TGTGCCAGCAGCTTAGAACAGTCGAACTCTGGGGCCAACGTCCTGACTTTC.

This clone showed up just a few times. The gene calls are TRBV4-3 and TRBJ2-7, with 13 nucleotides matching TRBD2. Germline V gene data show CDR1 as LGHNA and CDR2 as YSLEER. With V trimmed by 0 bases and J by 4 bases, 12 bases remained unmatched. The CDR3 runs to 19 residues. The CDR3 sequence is CASSQDIPGLAGASYEQYF. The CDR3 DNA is TGCGCCAGCAGCCAAGATATCCCCGGACTAGCGGGGGCGTCTTACGAGCAGTACTTC.

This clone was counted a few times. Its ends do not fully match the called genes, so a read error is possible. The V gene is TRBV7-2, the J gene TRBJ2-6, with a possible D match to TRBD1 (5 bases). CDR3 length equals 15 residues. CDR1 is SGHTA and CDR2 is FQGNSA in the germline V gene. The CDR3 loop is CASSSPGPGANGLTF. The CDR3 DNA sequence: TGTGCCAGCAGCTCCCCGGGCCCTGGGGCCAACGGCCTGACTTTC. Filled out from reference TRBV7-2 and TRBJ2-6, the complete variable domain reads GAGVSQSPSNKVTEKGKDVELRCDPISGHTALYWYRQSLGQGLEFLIYFQGNSAPDKSGLPSDRFSAERTGGSVSTLTIQRTQQEDSAVYLCASSSPGPGANGLTFGAGSRLTVL.

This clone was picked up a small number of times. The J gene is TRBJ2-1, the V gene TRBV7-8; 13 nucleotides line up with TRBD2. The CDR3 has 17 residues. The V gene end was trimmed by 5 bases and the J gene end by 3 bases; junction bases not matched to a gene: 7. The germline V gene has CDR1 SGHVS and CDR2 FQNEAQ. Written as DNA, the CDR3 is TGTGCCAGCAGCATCGGACTAGCGGGAGCCCTCTACAATGAGCAGTTCTTC. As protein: CASSIGLAGALYNEQFF.

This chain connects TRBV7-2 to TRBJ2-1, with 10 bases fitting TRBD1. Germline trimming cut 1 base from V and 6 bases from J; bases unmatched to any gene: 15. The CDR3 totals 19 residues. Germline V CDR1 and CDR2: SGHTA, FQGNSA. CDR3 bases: TGTGCCAGCAGCTTAGGGGGGAATCCGGGACAGGGGAACCCCAATGAGCAGTTCTTC. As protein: CASSLGGNPGQGNPNEQFF.

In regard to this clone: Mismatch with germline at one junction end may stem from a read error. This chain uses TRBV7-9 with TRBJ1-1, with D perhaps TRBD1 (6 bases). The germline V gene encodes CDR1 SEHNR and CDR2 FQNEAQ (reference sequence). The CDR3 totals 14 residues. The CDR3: CASSLAGVYTEAFF. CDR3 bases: TGTGCCAGCAGCCTAGCAGGGGTATACACTGAAGCTTTCTTT.

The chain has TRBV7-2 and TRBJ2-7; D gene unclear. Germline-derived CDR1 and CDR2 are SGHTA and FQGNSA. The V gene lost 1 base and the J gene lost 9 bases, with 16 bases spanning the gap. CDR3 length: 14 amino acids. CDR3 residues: CASSLDYTVLGQYF. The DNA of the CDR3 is TGTGCCAGCAGCTTAGACTACACTGTCCTAGGGCAGTACTTC.

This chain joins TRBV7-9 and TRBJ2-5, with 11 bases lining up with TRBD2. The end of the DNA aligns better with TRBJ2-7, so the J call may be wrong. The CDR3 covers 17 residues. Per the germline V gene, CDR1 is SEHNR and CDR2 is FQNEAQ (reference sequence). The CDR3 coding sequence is TGTGCCAGCAGCTCTATACTAGCGGGAGAGGATGGGTACGAGCAGTACTTC. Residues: CASSSILAGEDGYEQYF.

The CDR3 region has the DNA TGTGCCTGGAGTGTACGAGGGGACAGTGAAGCTTTCTTT. It is translated as CAWSVRGDSEAFF. The rearrangement links TRBV30 to TRBJ1-1, with TRBD1 identical over 7 bases. CDR1 and CDR2 from the germline V gene are GTSNPN and SVGIG (reference sequence). V lost 0 bases, J lost 7 bases, and 5 bases stayed unmatched. The CDR3 sequence is 13 residues long.

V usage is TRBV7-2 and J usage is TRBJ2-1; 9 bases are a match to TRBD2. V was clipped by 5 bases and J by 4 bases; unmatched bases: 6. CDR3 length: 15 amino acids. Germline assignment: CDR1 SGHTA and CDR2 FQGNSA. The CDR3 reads CASSLGLAPYNEQFF. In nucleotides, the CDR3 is TGTGCCAGCAGCCTCGGACTAGCGCCTTACAATGAGCAGTTCTTC.

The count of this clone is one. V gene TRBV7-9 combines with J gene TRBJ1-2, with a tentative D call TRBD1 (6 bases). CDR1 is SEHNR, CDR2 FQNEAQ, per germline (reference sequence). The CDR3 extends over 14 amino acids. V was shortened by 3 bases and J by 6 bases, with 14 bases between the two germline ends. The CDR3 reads CASSLNRVGDGYTF. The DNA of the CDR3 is TGTGCCAGCAGCTTGAACAGGGTGGGAGATGGCTACACCTTC.

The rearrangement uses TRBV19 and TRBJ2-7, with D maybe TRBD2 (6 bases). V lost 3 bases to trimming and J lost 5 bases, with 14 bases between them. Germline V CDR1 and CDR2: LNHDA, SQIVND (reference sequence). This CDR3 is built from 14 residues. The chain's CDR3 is CASSILGLLHEQYF. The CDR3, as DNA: TGTGCCAGTAGTATCTTGGGACTGCTTCACGAGCAGTACTTC.

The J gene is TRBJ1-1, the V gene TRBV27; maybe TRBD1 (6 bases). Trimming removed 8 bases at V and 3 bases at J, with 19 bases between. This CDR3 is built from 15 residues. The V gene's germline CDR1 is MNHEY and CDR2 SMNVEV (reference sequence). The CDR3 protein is CASSPAGEGYTEAFF. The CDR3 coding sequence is TGTGCCAGCTCTCCCGCAGGGGAGGGATACACTGAAGCTTTCTTT.